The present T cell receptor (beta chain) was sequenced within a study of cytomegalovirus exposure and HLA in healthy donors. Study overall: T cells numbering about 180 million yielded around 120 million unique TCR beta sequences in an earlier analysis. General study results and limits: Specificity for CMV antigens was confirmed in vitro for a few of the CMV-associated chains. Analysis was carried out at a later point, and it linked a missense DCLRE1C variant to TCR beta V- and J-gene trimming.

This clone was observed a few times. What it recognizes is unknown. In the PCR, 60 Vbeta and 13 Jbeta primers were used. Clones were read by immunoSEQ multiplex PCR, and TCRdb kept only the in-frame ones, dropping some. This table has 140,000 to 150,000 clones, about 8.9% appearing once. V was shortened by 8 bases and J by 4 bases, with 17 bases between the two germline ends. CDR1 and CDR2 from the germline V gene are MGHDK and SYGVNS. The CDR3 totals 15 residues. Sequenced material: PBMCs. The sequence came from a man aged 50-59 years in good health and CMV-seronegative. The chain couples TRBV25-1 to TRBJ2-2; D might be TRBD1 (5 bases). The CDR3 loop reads CASDGWGDGTGELFF. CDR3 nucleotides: TGTGCCAGCGACGGGTGGGGCGATGGCACCGGGGAGCTGTTTTTT. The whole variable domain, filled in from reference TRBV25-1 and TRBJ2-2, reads EADIYQTPRYLVIGTGKKITLECSQTMGHDKMYWYQQDPGMELHLIHYSYGVNSTEKGDLSSESTVSRIRTEHFPLTLESARPSHTSQYLCASDGWGDGTGELFFGEGSRLTVL.